These 2 T cell receptor beta chains originate from one sample sequenced in a study of cytomegalovirus exposure and HLA in healthy donors. The PCR employed 60 Vbeta primers together with 13 Jbeta primers. The repertoire was sequenced with immunoSEQ multiplex PCR; TCRdb's copy has only in-frame clones and lacks some. The sample contains some 160,000 clones, roughly 80% of which appear only once. Sequenced input: PBMCs. Receptors were obtained from a male donor in good health and CMV-seronegative.

The chain carries TRBV2 and TRBJ2-1, with D uncertain. The CDR3 spans 14 residues. With 0 bases removed from V and 5 bases from J, the gap between germline ends came to 8 bases. CDR1 and CDR2 (germline): SNHLY, FYNNEI. The chain's CDR3 is CASSEAGSHNEQFF. CDR3 bases: TGTGCCAGCAGTGAAGCTGGCAGTCACAATGAGCAGTTCTTC.

V and J are TRBV6-1 and TRBJ1-3; 8 nucleotides align to TRBD1. The CDR3 runs to 17 residues. Germline trimming cut 4 bases from V and 1 base from J; bases unmatched to any gene: 9. The germline V gene has CDR1 MNHNS and CDR2 SASEGT. CDR3 sequence (DNA): TGTGCCAGCAGTGGGGGGACAGGCACCCAGTCTGGAAACACCATATATTTT. This translates into CASSGGTGTQSGNTIYF.